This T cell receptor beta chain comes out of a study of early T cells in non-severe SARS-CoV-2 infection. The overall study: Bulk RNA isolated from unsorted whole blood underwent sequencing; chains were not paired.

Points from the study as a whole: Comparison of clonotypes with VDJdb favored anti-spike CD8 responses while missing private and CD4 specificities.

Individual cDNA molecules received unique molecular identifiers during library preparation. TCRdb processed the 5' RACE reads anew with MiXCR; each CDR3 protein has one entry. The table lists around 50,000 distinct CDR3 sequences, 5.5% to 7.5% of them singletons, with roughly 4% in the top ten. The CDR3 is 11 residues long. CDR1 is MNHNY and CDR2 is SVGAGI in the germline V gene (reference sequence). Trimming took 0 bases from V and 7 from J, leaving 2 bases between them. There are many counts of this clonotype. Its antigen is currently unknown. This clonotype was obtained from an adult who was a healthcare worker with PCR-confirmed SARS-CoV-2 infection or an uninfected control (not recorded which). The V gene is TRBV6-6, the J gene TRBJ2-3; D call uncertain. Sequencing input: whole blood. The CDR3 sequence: CASSYSNTQYF. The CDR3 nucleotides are TGTGCCAGCAGTTACTCGAATACGCAGTATTTT.